Included here is one T cell receptor beta chain sequence, with context. In its sample, this clonotype was seen many times. No antigen is known for it. No base quality values were provided; no much bigger clone lies one nucleotide off. Preparation of the library involved PCR. Data came from an Illumina HiSeq 2500. To normalize quantification of the TCRbeta repertoire, the TCR libraries were built with molecular barcoding that relied on unique molecular identifiers. Starting from the raw public reads, TCRdb applied fastp trimming at Q25, assembled clones with MiXCR and retained in-frame beta chains. Identical CDR3 protein sequences are pooled into one entry, listed with their most common genes and DNA. This sample comprises hundreds of thousands of distinct CDR3 sequences, about 12% of them detected only once. About 5.6% of the sample lies in the top ten. This sample was included in a study of T-cell reconstitution after alpha-beta-depleted transplantation in children (dated by TCRdb to the mid-2010s). Describing the broader study: The study quantitatively tracked T-cell immune reconstitution after TCRalphabeta/CD19-depleted allogeneic hematopoietic cell transplantation in children using TCR repertoire profiling.

The CDR3, from cysteine to phenylalanine, totals 14 residues. The CDR3 DNA has 42 bases and is translated from base 1. The junction shows trimming of 1 base on V and 5 bases on J, plus 11 bases between the germline ends. The CDR1 and CDR2 encoded by the germline V gene (reference sequence) are LNHNV and YYDKDF. This TCR was recovered from a human donor who donated a stem cell graft to a child with combined immunodeficiency. The V and J segments used are TRBV15 and TRBJ2-5, with the identity of the D gene unclear. The starting material was PBMCs from the stem cell graft donor, obtained from the stem cell graft. In nucleotide form, the sequence is TGTGCCACCAGCAGAGCTGACCTGTCGGAGACCCAGTACTTC. This encodes CATSRADLSETQYF. The reference TRBV15 and TRBJ2-5 proteins fill in what lies around the CDR3, so the full variable domain reads DAMVIQNPRYQVTQFGKPVTLSCSQTLNHNVMYWYQQKSSQAPKLLFHYYDKDFNNEADTPDNFQSRRPNTSFCFLDIRSPGLGDTAMYLCATSRADLSETQYFGPGTRLLVL.